The 3 T cell receptor beta chains presented below share a single source sample, sequenced in a study of shared clonotypes between healthy human individuals. Method: immunoSEQ multiplex PCR; TCRdb's copy keeps in-frame clones and lacks some. The sample contains 1.4 million to 1.5 million clones, 95% to 97% of which appear only once. Sequenced material: naive CD4+ T cells sorted from blood. The subset was: CD45RA+ positively selected. Receptors originate from a young man in good health.

The rearrangement links TRBV10-3 to TRBJ2-2; maybe TRBD2 (5 bases). This CDR3 spans 15 amino acids. CDR1 ENHRY and CDR2 SYGVKD come from the germline V gene. With 2 bases removed from V and 2 bases from J, the gap between germline ends came to 9 bases. The CDR3 here is CAISEARVNTGELFF. The CDR3 DNA follows: TGTGCCATCAGTGAGGCGCGGGTCAACACCGGGGAGCTGTTTTTT.

The chain combines TRBV18 with TRBJ1-3; 9 bases are shared with TRBD1. Germline lookup yields CDR1 KGHSH and CDR2 LQKENI. The CDR3 loop spans 20 amino acids. The V segment lost 6 bases and the J segment 0 bases; nucleotides outside the gene matches: 18. The CDR3 nucleotides read TGTGCCAGCTCCCCCCTCGCCTCTTCCGGGACAGGGACCTCTGGAAACACCATATATTTT. Encoded protein: CASSPLASSGTGTSGNTIYF.

The chain employs TRBV11-2 and TRBJ2-2, with 7 bases lining up with TRBD1. Germline CDR1 and CDR2: SGHAT and FQNNGV. V trimming: 8 bases; J trimming: 1 base; junction bases outside the gene matches: 4. The CDR3 loop spans 14 amino acids. The DNA for the CDR3 is TGTGCCAGCGCCGGACAGGTGAACACCGGGGAGCTGTTTTTT. It specifies CASAGQVNTGELFF. Based on the CDR3 plus reference TRBV11-2 and TRBJ2-2, the full variable domain is EAGVAQSPRYKIIEKRQSVAFWCNPISGHATLYWYQQILGQGPKLLIQFQNNGVVDDSQLPKDRFSAERLKGVDSTLKIQPAKLEDSAVYLCASAGQVNTGELFFGEGSRLTVL.